This entry lists 14 T cell receptor beta chains sequenced from one sample in a study of T cell responses to AZD1222 COVID-19 vaccine. TCRdb keeps only in-frame clones here, not all; method: immunoSEQ multiplex PCR. This table has 100,000 or so clones, approximately 90% appearing once. This specimen consisted of peripheral blood, obtained on day 0 of AZD1222 vaccination. Receptors were obtained from an adult in good health.

CDR3 bases: TGTGCCAGCAGTTACACAGTAATGAACACTGAAGCTTTCTTT. Amino acids: CASSYTVMNTEAFF. The chain carries TRBV5-6 and TRBJ1-1, with D unresolved. V was cut by 5 bases and J by 0 bases, with 11 bases left in between. Germline V gene lookup returns CDR1 SGHDT and CDR2 YYEEEE. The length of the CDR3 is 14 residues.

The rearrangement uses TRBV7-8 and TRBJ2-1, with 7 bases aligning to TRBD2. This CDR3 has 17 amino acids. The V segment lost 6 bases and the J segment 0 bases; nucleotides outside the gene matches: 11. The germline V gene encodes CDR1 SGHVS and CDR2 FQNEAQ. Here the CDR3 reads CASRMKLGGNSYNEQFF. CDR3 bases: TGTGCCAGCAGAATGAAACTGGGAGGGAACTCCTACAATGAGCAGTTCTTC.

This clone was seen only once. J is TRBJ2-5 and V is TRBV27; possible D gene TRBD2, 8 bases. This CDR3 is 14 amino acids long. V was cut by 8 bases and J by 5 bases, with 18 bases left in between. Germline-derived CDR1 and CDR2 are MNHEY and SMNVEV (reference sequence). The CDR3 DNA sequence: TGTGCCAGCTCTCCCGGGAGGGGGCTGGAGACCCAGTACTTC. It yields the protein CASSPGRGLETQYF.

J is TRBJ2-5 and V is TRBV18; 9 nucleotides agree with TRBD2. The CDR3 length is 14 residues. After removal of 1 base from V and 9 bases from J, the junction contained 6 bases not matched to a gene. CDR1 and CDR2 (germline): KGHSH, LQKENI. CDR3: CASSPRASGDSQYF. The CDR3 bases are TGTGCCAGCTCACCACGCGCTAGCGGGGATTCCCAGTACTTC.

The rearrangement joins TRBV9 to TRBJ1-3, with a possible D match to TRBD1 (5 bases). There are 13 residues in the CDR3. Germline V CDR1 and CDR2: SGDLS, YYNGEE. Deletions cut 2 bases from V and 4 bases from J, with 7 bases between. CDR3 in amino acids: CASSVAGGNTIYF. CDR3 nucleotide sequence: TGTGCCAGCAGCGTGGCAGGGGGAAACACCATATATTTT.

The rearrangement uses TRBV28 and TRBJ1-2; D gene uncertain. CDR3 size: 15 residues. Deletions cut 3 bases from V and 0 bases from J, with 11 bases between. CDR1 MDHEN and CDR2 SYDVKM come from the germline V gene. The CDR3 spells CASSFPAVSNYGYTF. The CDR3 DNA reads as TGTGCCAGCAGTTTTCCCGCCGTTTCTAACTATGGCTACACCTTC.

The chain joins TRBV12-5 to TRBJ1-1; D unresolved. Trimming cost V 5 bases and J 4 bases, with 14 bases left between them. Germline CDR1 is LGHNT and CDR2 is FRNRAP. The length of the CDR3 is 14 residues. The CDR3 is CASGPSGRSTEAFF. As DNA, the CDR3 is TGTGCTAGTGGTCCCTCCGGCAGATCCACTGAAGCTTTCTTT. The whole variable domain, filled in from reference TRBV12-5 and TRBJ1-1, reads DARVTQTPRHKVTEMGQEVTMRCQPILGHNTVFWYRQTMMQGLELLAYFRNRAPLDDSGMPKDRFSAEMPDATLATLKIQPSEPRDSAVYFCASGPSGRSTEAFFGQGTRLTVV.

This clone has at least ten counts. The CDR3 DNA follows: TGTGCCAGCAGTGCACCCGAGAGGGGGGACAACAATGAGCAGTTCTTC. Translating it yields CASSAPERGDNNEQFF. The chain links TRBV25-1 to TRBJ2-1; D possibly matches TRBD1 or TRBD2 (6 bases each). Germline loops: CDR1 MGHDK, CDR2 SYGVNS. The CDR3 is 16 residues long. V lost 4 bases, J lost 5 bases, and 18 bases lay in between.

The chain recombines TRBV24-1 with TRBJ2-1, with 8 bases fitting TRBD1. With V trimmed by 2 bases and J by 5 bases, 7 bases remained unmatched. The CDR3 is 16 amino acids. Germline CDR1 KGHDR, CDR2 SFDVKD. The CDR3 sequence: CATSDSDRAGDNEQFF. The CDR3 nucleotides are TGTGCCACCAGTGATTCGGACAGGGCTGGGGACAATGAGCAGTTCTTC.

This clone was observed a few times. This chain links TRBV12-5 with TRBJ2-3; 8 positions agree with TRBD2. The CDR3 contains 15 residues. The trim removed 5 bases at V and 0 bases at J, leaving 4 bases unmatched. CDR1 is LGHNT, CDR2 FRNRAP, per germline. The CDR3 region is CASGRGGPSTDTQYF. In DNA form, the CDR3 reads TGTGCTAGTGGTCGCGGGGGGCCTAGCACAGATACGCAGTATTTT.

The CDR3 sequence: CASSWDRANTGELFF. The CDR3 DNA reads as TGTGCCAGCAGCTGGGACCGCGCGAACACCGGGGAGCTGTTTTTT. V usage is TRBV11-2 and J usage is TRBJ2-2; D may match TRBD1 or TRBD2 (5 bases each). The V gene lost 4 bases and the J gene lost 0 bases, with 9 bases spanning the gap. CDR3 length equals 15 residues. From germline, CDR1 is SGHAT and CDR2 FQNNGV.

This rearrangement joins TRBV6-4 to TRBJ1-2, with TRBD1 as a possible D gene (5 bases). V lost 4 bases and J lost 5, with 17 bases in between. Germline lookup yields CDR1 MRHNA and CDR2 SNTAGT. This CDR3 has 15 amino acids. In DNA, the CDR3 is TGTGCCAGCAGTGCGACTCACGGGACGGGGTATGGCTACACCTTC. This sequence encodes CASSATHGTGYGYTF.

The V and J genes are TRBV11-2 and TRBJ2-1, with 7 bases aligning to TRBD2. The junction had 11 bases not matched to a gene; V was cut back by 1 base and J by 2 bases. This CDR3 is built from 18 residues. Germline assignment: CDR1 SGHAT and CDR2 FQNNGV. CDR3 in amino acids: CASSLGRVGAGPYNEQFF. CDR3 in DNA: TGTGCCAGCAGCTTAGGACGGGTCGGAGCGGGGCCCTACAATGAGCAGTTCTTC.

This rearrangement joins TRBV27 to TRBJ2-2; no reliable D call. The germline gives CDR1 MNHEY, CDR2 SMNVEV (reference sequence). The CDR3 sequence is 13 residues long. V lost 6 bases, J lost 6 bases, and 11 bases lay in between. CDR3 coding DNA: TGTGCCAGCAGAGTTGTTGGGCCCGGGGAGCTGTTTTTT. Translated: CASRVVGPGELFF.